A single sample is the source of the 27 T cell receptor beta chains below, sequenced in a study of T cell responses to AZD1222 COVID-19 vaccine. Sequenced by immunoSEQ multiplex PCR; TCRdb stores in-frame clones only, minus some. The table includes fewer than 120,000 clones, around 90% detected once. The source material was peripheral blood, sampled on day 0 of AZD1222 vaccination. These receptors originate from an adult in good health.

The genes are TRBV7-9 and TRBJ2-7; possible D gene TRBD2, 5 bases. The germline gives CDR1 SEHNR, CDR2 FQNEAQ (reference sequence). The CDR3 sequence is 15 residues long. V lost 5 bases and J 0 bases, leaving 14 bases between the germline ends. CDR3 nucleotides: TGTGCCAGCAGCGCCGGACTGCAGCTCTCCTACGAGCAGTACTTC. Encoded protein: CASSAGLQLSYEQYF.

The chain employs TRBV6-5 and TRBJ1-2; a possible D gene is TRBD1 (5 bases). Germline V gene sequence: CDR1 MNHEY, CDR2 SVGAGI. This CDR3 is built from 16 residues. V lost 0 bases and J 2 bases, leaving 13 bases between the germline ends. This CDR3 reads CASSYSRGVRNYGYTF. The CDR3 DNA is TGTGCCAGCAGTTACTCCCGGGGGGTTAGGAACTATGGCTACACCTTC.

The DNA of the CDR3 is TGTGCCAGTAGTATTTTCCAGGGGGCCTATGGCTACACCTTC. Amino acids: CASSIFQGAYGYTF. The chain uses TRBV19 and TRBJ1-2; 8 bases line up with TRBD1. With V trimmed by 3 bases and J by 4 bases, 4 bases remained unmatched. The length of the CDR3 is 14 residues. Germline V gives CDR1 LNHDA, CDR2 SQIVND (reference sequence). The full variable domain, in which reference TRBV19 and TRBJ1-2 provide the parts outside the CDR3, is DGGITQSPKYLFRKEGQNVTLSCEQNLNHDAMYWYRQDPGQGLRLIYYSQIVNDFQKGDIAEGYSVSREKKESFPLTVTSAQKNPTAFYLCASSIFQGAYGYTFGSGTRLTVV.

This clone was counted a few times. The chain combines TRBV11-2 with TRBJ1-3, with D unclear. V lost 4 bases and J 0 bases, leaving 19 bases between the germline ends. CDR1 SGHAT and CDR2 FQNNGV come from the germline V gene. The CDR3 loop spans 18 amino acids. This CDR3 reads CASSSRGVQKFSGNTIYF. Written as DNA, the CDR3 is TGTGCCAGCAGCTCCCGCGGCGTTCAGAAATTCTCTGGAAACACCATATATTTT.

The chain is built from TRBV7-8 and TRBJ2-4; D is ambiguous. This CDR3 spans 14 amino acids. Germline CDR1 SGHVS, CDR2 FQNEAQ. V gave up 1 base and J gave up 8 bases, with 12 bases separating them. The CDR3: CASSLDLGRDIQYF. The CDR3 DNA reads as TGTGCCAGCAGCTTAGACTTAGGAAGGGACATTCAGTACTTC.

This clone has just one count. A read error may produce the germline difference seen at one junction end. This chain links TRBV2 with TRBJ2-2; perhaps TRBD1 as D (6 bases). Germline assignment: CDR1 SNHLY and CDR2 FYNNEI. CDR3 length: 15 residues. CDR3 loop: CASNEQGSYTGELFF. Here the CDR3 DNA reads TGTGCCAGCAATGAACAGGGTTCGTACACCGGGGAGCTGTTTTTT.

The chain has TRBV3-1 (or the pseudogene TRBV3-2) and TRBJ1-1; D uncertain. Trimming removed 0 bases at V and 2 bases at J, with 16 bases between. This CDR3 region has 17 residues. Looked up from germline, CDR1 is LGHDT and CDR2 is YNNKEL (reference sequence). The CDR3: CASSQDRGGDFNTEAFF. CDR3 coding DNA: TGTGCCAGCAGCCAAGATAGAGGAGGTGATTTCAACACTGAAGCTTTCTTT.

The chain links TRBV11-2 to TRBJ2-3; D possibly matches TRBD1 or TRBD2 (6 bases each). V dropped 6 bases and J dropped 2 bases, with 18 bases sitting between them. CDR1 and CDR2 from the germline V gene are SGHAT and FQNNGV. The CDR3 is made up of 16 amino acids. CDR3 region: CASRIGPGALTDTQYF. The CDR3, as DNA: TGTGCCAGCAGGATAGGACCGGGGGCCCTCACAGATACGCAGTATTTT.

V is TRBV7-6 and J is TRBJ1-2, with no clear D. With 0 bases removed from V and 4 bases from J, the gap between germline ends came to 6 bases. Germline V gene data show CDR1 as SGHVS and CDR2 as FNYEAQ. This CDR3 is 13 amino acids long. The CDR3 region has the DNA TGTGCCAGCAGCTTAGCCGACTCCTATGGCTACACCTTC. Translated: CASSLADSYGYTF.

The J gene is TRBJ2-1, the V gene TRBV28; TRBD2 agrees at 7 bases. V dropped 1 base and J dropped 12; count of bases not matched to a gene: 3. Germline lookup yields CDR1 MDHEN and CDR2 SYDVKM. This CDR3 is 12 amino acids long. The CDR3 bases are TGTGCCAGCAGTTTATTTCCGGGAGGGCAGTTCTTC. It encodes CASSLFPGGQFF.

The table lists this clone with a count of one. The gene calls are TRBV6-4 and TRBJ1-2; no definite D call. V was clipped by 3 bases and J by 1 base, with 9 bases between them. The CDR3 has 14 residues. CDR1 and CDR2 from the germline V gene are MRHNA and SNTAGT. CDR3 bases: TGTGCCAGCAGTGAAGAACCGTATAACTATGGCTACACCTTC. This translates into CASSEEPYNYGYTF.

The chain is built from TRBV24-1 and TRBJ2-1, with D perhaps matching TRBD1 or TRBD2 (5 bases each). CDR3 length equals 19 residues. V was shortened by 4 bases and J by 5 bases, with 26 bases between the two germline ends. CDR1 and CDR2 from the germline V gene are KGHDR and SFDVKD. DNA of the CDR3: TGTGCCACCAGTGAGTCGTGGTCCGGTAGCGAAGGGACCAACAATGAGCAGTTCTTC. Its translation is CATSESWSGSEGTNNEQFF.

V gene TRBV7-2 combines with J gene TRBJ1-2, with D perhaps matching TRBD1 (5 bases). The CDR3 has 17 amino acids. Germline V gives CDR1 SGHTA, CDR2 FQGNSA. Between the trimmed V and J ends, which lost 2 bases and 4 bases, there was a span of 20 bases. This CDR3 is CASSLIRVLTYPYGYTF. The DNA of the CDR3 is TGTGCCAGCAGCTTAATCAGGGTACTAACCTATCCCTATGGCTACACCTTC.

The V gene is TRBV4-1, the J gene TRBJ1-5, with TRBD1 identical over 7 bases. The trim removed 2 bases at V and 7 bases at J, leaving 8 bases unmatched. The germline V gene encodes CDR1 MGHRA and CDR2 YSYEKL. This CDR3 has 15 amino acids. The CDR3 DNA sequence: TGCGCCAGCAGCCAAAATGACAGGGAGATCCAGCCCCAGCATTTT. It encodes CASSQNDREIQPQHF.

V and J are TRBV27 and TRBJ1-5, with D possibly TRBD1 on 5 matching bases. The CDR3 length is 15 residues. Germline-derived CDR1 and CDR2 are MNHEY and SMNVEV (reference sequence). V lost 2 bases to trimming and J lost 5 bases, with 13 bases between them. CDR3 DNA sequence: TGTGCCAGCAGTTTAGCAGGGCTCGGCGATCAGCCCCAGCATTTT. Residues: CASSLAGLGDQPQHF.

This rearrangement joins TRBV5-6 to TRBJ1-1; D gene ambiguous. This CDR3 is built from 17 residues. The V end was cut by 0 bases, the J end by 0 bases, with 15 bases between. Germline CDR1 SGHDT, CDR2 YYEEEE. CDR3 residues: CASSLGGVGIMNTEAFF. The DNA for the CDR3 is TGTGCCAGCAGCTTGGGGGGAGTAGGTATCATGAACACTGAAGCTTTCTTT.

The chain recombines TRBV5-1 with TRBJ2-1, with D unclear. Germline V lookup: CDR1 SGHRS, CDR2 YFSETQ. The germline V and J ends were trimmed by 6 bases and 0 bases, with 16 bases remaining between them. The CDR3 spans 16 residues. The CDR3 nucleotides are TGCGCCAGCACCCCCTCCACGAGAAGCTCCTACAATGAGCAGTTCTTC. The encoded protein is CASTPSTRSSYNEQFF.

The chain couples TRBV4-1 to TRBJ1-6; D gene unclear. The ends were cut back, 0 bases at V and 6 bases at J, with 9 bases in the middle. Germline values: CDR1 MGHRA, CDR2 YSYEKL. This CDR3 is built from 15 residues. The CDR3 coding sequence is TGCGCCAGCAGCCAAGATGTGGCAGTTAATTCACCCCTCCACTTT. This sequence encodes CASSQDVAVNSPLHF.

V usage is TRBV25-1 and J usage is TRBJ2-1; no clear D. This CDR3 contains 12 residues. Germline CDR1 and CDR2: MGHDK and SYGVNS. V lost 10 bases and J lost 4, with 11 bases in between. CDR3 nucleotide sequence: TGTGCCACCACCTCTCTGTACAATGAGCAGTTCTTC. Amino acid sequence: CATTSLYNEQFF.

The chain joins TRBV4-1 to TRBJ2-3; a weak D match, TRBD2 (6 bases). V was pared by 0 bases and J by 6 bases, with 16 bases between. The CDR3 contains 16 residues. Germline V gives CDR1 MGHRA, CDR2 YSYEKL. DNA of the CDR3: TGCGCCAGCAGCCAAGATGGAGGGTCGGGGACCGATACGCAGTATTTT. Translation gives CASSQDGGSGTDTQYF.

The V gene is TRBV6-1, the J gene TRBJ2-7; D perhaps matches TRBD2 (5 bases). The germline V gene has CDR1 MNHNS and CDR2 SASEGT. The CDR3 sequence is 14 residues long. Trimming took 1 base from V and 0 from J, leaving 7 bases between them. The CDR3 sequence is CASSEGGFSYEQYF. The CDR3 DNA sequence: TGTGCCAGCAGTGAAGGAGGGTTCTCCTACGAGCAGTACTTC.

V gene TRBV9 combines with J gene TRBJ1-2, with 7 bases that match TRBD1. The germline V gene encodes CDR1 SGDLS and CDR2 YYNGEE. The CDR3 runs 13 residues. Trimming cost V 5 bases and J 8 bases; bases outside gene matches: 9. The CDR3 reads CASRSDRASGYTF. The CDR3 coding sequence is TGTGCCAGCAGGTCCGACAGGGCGTCGGGCTACACCTTC.

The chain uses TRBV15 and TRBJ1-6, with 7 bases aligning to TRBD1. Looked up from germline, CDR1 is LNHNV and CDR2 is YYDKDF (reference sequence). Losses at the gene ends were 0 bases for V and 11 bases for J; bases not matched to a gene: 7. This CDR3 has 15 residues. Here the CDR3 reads CATSRDPGTETPLHF. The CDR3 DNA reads TGTGCCACCAGCAGAGATCCCGGGACAGAAACACCCCTCCACTTT. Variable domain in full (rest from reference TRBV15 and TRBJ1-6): DAMVIQNPRYQVTQFGKPVTLSCSQTLNHNVMYWYQQKSSQAPKLLFHYYDKDFNNEADTPDNFQSRRPNTSFCFLDIRSPGLGDTAMYLCATSRDPGTETPLHFGNGTRLTVT.

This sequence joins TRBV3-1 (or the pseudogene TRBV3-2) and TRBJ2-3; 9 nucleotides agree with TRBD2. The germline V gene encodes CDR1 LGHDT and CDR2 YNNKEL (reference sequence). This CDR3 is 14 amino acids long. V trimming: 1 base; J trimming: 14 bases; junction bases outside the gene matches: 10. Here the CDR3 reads CASSQGEPGLAPYF. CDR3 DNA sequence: TGTGCCAGCAGCCAAGGGGAGCCGGGACTAGCACCGTATTTT.

The CDR3 DNA follows: TGCGCCAGCAGTACAGGCACAGATACGCAGTATTTT. Residues: CASSTGTDTQYF. V and J are TRBV10-2 and TRBJ2-3; D is unresolved. Per germline, CDR1 WSHSY and CDR2 SAAADI. The CDR3 is made up of 12 amino acids. Trimming shortened V by 5 bases and J by 1 base, and 4 bases separated the two germline ends.

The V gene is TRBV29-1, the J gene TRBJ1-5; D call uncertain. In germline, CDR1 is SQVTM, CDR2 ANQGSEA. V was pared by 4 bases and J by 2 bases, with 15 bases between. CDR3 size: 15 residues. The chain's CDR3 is CSVVLTVGGNQPQHF. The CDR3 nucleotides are TGCAGCGTTGTATTGACGGTTGGGGGCAATCAGCCCCAGCATTTT.

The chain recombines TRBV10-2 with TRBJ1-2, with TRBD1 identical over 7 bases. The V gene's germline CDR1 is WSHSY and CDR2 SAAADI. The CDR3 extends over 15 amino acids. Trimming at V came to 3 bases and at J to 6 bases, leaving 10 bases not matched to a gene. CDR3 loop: CASSEPGQPLHGYTF. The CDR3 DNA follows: TGCGCCAGCAGTGAACCGGGACAGCCCCTCCATGGCTACACCTTC.